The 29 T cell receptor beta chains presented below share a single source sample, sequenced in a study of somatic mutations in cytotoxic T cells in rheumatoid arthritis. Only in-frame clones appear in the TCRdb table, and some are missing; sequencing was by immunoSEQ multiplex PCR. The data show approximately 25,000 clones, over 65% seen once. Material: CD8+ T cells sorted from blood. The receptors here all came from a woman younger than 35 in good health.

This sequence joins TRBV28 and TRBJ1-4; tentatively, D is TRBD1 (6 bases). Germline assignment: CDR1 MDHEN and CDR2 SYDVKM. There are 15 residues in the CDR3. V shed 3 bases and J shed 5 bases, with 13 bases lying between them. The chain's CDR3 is CASSLGRTENEKLFF. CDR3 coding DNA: TGTGCCAGCAGTTTGGGGCGGACAGAGAATGAAAAACTGTTTTTT.

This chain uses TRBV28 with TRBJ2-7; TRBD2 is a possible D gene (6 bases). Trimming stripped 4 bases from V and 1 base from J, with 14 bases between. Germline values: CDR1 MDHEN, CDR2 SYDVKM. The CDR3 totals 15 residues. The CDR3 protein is CASSSGPGGSYEQYF. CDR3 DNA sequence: TGTGCCAGCAGTTCCGGGCCAGGAGGGTCCTACGAGCAGTACTTC.

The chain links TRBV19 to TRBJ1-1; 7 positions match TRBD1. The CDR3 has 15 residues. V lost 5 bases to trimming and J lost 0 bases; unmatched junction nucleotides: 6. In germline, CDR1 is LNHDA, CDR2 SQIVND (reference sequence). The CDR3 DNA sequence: TGTGCCAGTAGTCCGACAGGGTTCATGAACACTGAAGCTTTCTTT. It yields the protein CASSPTGFMNTEAFF.

The CDR3 sequence: CASSLRTGVDEQFF. The CDR3 DNA sequence: TGTGCCAGCAGCCTGAGGACAGGGGTGGATGAGCAGTTCTTC. This rearrangement joins TRBV7-9 to TRBJ2-1, with TRBD1 matching over 9 bases. CDR3 length equals 14 residues. The V and J ends lost 5 bases and 8 bases, in that order; junction bases with no gene match: 7. Germline CDR1 SEHNR, CDR2 FQNEAQ (reference sequence).

The CDR3 loop reads CASSPSGDYNEQFF. DNA for the CDR3: TGTGCCAGCAGCCCTAGCGGGGACTACAATGAGCAGTTCTTC. This chain uses TRBV7-3 with TRBJ2-1; 9 bases fit TRBD2. After removal of 5 bases from V and 3 bases from J, the junction contained 2 bases not matched to a gene. CDR3 length: 14 amino acids. Germline V gives CDR1 SGHTA, CDR2 FQGTGA.

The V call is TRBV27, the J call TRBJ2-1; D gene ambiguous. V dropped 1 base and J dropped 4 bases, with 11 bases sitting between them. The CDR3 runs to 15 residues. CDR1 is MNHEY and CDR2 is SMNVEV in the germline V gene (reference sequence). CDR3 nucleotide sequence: TGTGCCAGCAGTTTATTACAGACGTCTTACAATGAGCAGTTCTTC. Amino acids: CASSLLQTSYNEQFF.

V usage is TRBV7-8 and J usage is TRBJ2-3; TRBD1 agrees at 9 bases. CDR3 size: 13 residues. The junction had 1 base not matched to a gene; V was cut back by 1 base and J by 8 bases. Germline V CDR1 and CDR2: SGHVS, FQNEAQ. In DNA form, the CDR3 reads TGTGCCAGCAGCTTAGAGACAGGGGGTACGCAGTATTTT. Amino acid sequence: CASSLETGGTQYF.

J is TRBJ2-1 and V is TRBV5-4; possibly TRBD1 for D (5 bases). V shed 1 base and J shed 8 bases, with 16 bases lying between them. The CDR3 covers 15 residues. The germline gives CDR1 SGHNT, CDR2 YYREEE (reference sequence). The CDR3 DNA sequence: TGTGCCAGCAGCTTGCCCAGGGCTATTCTCGATGAGCAGTTCTTC. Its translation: CASSLPRAILDEQFF. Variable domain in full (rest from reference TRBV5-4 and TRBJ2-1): ETGVTQSPTHLIKTRGQQVTLRCSSQSGHNTVSWYQQALGQGPQFIFQYYREEENGRGNFPPRFSGLQFPNYSSELNVNALELDDSALYLCASSLPRAILDEQFFGPGTRLTVL.

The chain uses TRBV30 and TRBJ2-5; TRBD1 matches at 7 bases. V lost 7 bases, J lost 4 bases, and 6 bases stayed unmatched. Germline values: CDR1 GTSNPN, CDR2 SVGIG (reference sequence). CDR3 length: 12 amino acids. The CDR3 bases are TGTGCCTACGACAGGGCTGGAGAGACCCAGTACTTC. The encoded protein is CAYDRAGETQYF.

The CDR3 DNA reads as TGTGCCAGCAGTGAATCGACAGTGGGCAGCAATCAGCCCCAGCATTTT. Its translation is CASSESTVGSNQPQHF. V gene TRBV2 combines with J gene TRBJ1-5, with D possibly matching TRBD1 (5 bases). This CDR3 spans 16 amino acids. V lost 2 bases and J lost 1, with 12 bases in between. Germline CDR1 is SNHLY and CDR2 is FYNNEI. Full variable domain (missing parts from reference TRBV2 and TRBJ1-5): EPEVTQTPSHQVTQMGQEVILRCVPISNHLYFYWYRQILGQKVEFLVSFYNNEISEKSEIFDDQFSVERPDGSNFTLKIRSTKLEDSAMYFCASSESTVGSNQPQHFGDGTRLSIL.

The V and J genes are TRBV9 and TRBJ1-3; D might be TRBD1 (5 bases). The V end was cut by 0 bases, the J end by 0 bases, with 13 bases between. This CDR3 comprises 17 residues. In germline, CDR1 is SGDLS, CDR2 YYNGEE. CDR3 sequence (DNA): TGTGCCAGCAGCGTAGCCCCCCAGAGGGGCTCTGGAAACACCATATATTTT. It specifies CASSVAPQRGSGNTIYF.

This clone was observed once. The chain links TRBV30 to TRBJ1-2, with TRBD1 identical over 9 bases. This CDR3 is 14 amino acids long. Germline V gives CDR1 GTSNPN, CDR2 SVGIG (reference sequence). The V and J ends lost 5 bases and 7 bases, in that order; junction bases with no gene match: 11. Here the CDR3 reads CAWGPSRQGGGYTF. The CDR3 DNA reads TGTGCCTGGGGCCCCTCACGACAGGGGGGTGGCTACACCTTC.

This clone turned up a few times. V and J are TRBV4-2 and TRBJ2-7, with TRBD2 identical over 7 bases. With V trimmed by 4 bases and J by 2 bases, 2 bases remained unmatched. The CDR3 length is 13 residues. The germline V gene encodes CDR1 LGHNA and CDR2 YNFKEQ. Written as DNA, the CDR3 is TGTGCCAGCAGCCCGGGGGGTACCTACGAGCAGTACTTC. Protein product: CASSPGGTYEQYF.

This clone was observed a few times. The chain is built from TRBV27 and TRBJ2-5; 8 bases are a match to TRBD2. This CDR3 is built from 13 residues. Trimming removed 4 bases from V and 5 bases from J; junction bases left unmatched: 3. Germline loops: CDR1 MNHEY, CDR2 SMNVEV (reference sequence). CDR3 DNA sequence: TGTGCCAGCAGTTGGGTAGCGGGGGAGACCCAGTACTTC. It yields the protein CASSWVAGETQYF.

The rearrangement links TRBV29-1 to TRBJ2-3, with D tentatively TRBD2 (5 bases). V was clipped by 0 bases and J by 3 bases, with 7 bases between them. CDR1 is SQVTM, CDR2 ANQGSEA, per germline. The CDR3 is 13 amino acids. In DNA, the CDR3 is TGCAGCGTTGAAGATAGGGAGACAGATACGCAGTATTTT. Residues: CSVEDRETDTQYF.

CDR3 nucleotide sequence: TGTGCCAGCAGCTCAACTGTAGGACAGCTACCCTCCTACGAGCAGTACTTC. This encodes CASSSTVGQLPSYEQYF. This chain connects TRBV7-9 to TRBJ2-7; tentative D call: TRBD1 (6 bases). CDR3 size: 17 residues. Deletions cut 4 bases from V and 0 bases from J, with 19 bases between. Germline CDR1 is SEHNR and CDR2 is FQNEAQ (reference sequence).

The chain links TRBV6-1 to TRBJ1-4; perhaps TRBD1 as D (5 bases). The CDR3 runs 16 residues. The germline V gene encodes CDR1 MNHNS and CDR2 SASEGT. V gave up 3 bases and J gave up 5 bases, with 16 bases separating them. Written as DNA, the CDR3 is TGTGCCAGCAGTGATCCTCCAGGGAAGAGGAATGAAAAACTGTTTTTT. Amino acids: CASSDPPGKRNEKLFF.

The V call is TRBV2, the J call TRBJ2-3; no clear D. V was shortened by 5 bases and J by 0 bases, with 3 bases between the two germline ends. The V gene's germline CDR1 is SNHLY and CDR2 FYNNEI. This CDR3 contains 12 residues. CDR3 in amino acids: CASSSSTDTQYF. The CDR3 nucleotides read TGTGCCAGCAGTTCTAGCACAGATACGCAGTATTTT.

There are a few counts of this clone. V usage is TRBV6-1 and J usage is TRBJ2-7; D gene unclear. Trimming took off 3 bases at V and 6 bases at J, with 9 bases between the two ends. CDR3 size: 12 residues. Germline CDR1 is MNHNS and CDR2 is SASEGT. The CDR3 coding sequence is TGTGCCAGCAGTGACCCGGCACGCGAGCAGTACTTC. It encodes CASSDPAREQYF.

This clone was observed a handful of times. The CDR3 DNA reads TGTGCCTGGAGTTCGAGCGGCCTCTACGAGCAGTACTTC. As protein: CAWSSSGLYEQYF. This chain uses TRBV30 with TRBJ2-7; possible D gene TRBD2, 5 bases. Germline CDR1 GTSNPN, CDR2 SVGIG (reference sequence). The CDR3 runs 13 residues. V lost 2 bases, J lost 3 bases, and 11 bases lay in between.

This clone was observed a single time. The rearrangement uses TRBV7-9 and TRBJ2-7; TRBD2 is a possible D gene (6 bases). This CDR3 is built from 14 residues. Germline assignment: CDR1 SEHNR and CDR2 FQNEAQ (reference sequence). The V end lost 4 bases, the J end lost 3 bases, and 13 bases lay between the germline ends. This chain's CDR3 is CASSSSTSFYEQYF. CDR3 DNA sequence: TGTGCCAGCAGCTCCTCAACTAGCTTCTACGAGCAGTACTTC.

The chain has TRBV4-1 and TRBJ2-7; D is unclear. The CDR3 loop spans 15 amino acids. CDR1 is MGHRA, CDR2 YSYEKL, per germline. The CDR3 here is CASSQDSLGLYGQYV. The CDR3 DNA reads TGCGCCAGCAGCCAAGATTCGCTGGGGTTGTACGGGCAGTACGTC.

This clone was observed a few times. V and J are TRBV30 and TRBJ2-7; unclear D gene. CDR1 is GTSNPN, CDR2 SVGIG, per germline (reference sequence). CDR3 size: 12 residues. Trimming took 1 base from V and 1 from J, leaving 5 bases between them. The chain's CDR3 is CAWSDTSYEQYF. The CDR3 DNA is TGTGCCTGGAGTGACACTTCCTACGAGCAGTACTTC.

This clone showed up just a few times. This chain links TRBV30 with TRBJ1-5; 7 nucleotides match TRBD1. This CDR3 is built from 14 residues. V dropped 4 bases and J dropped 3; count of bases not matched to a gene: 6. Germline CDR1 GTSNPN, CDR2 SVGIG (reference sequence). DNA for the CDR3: TGTGCCTGGAAAAAGACAGGGAACAATCAGCCCCAGCATTTT. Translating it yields CAWKKTGNNQPQHF.

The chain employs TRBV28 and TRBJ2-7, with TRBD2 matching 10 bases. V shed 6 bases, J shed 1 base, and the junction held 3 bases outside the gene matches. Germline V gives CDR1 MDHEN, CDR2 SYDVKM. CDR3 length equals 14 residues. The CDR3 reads CASRASGGSYEQYF. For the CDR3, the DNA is TGTGCCAGCAGGGCTAGCGGGGGATCCTACGAGCAGTACTTC.

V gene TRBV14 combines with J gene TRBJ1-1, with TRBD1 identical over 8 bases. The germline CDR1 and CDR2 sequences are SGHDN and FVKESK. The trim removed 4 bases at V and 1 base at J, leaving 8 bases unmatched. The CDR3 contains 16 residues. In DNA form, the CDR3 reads TGTGCCAGCAGCCCGCGGACAGGGTTCCAGAACACTGAAGCTTTCTTT. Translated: CASSPRTGFQNTEAFF.

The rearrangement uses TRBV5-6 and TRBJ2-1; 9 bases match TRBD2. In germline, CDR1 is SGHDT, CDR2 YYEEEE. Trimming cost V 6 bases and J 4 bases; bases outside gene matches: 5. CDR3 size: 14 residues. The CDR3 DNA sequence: TGTGCCAGCATTGATGCGGGAGGGTACAATGAGCAGTTCTTC. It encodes CASIDAGGYNEQFF.

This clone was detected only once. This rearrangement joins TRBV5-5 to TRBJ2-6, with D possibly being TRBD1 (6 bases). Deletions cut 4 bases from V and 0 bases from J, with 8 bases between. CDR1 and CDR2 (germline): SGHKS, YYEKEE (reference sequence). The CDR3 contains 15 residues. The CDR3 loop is CASSPDSSGANVLTF. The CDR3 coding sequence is TGTGCCAGCAGCCCGGACAGCTCTGGGGCCAACGTCCTGACTTTC.

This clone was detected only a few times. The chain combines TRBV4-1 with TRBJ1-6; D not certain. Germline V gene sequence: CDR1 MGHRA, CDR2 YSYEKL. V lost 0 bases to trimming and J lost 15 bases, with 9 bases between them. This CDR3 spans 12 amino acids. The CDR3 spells CASSQESGFLHF. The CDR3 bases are TGCGCCAGCAGCCAAGAGAGCGGGTTCCTCCACTTT.